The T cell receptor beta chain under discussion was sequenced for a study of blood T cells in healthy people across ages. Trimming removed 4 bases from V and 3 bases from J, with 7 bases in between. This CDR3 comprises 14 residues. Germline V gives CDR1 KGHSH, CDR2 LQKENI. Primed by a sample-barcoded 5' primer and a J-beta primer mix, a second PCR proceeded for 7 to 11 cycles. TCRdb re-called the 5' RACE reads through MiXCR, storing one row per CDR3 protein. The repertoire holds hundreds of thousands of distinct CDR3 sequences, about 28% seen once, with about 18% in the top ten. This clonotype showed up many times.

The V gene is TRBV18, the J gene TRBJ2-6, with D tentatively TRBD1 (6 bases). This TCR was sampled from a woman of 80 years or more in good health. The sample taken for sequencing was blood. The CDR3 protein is CASSQQGGANVLTF. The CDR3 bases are TGTGCCAGCTCACAACAGGGTGGGGCCAACGTCCTGACTTTC. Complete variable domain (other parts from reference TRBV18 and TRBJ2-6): NAGVMQNPRHLVRRRGQEARLRCSPMKGHSHVYWYRQLPEEGLKFMVYLQKENIIDESGMPKERFSAEFPKEGPSILRIQQVVRGDSAAYFCASSQQGGANVLTFGAGSRLTVL.